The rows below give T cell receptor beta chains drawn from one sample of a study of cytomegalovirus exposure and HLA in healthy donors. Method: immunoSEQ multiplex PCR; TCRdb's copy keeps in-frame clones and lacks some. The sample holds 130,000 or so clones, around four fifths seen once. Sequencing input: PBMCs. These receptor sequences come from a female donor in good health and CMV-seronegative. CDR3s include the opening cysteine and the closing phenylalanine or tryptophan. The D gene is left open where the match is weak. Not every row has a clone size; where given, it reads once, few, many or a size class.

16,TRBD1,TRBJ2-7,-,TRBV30,CAGKEAGGASPYEQYF,TGTGCCGGGAAGGAGGCAGGGGGCGCGAGCCCCTACGAGCAGTACTTC
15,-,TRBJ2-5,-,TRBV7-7,CASSLLGALQETQYF,TGTGCTAGCAGCTTATTGGGGGCCTTACAAGAGACCCAGTACTTC
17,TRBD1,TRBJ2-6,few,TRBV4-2,CASSQGTGGTGANVLTF,TGTGCCAGCAGCCAAGGGACAGGGGGAACTGGGGCCAACGTCCTGACTTTC
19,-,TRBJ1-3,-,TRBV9,CASSVDRRAGAYSGNTIYF,TGTGCCAGCAGCGTAGATCGGCGGGCAGGGGCCTACTCTGGAAACACCATATATTTT
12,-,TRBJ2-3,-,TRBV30,CAWSVQMDTQYF,TGTGCCTGGAGTGTACAGATGGATACGCAGTATTTT
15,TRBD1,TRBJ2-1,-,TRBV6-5,CASSPGTGVYNEQFF,TGTGCCAGCAGCCCCGGGACAGGGGTCTACAATGAGCAGTTCTTC
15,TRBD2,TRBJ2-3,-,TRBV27,CASSLFSGITDTQYF,TGTGCCAGCAGTTTGTTTAGCGGGATCACAGATACGCAGTATTTT
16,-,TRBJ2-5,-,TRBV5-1,CASSWTPGEGQETQYF,TGCGCCAGCAGCTGGACCCCAGGGGAGGGCCAAGAGACCCAGTACTTC
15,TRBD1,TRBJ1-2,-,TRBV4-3,CASSQDLAGGYGYTF,TGCGCCAGCAGCCAAGATTTGGCAGGGGGCTATGGCTACACCTTC
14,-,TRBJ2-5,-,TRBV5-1,CASSGGRPGETQYF,TGCGCCAGCAGTGGAGGACGACCGGGAGAGACCCAGTACTTC
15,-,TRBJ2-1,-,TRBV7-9,CASSSAGTLFNEQFF,TGTGCCAGCAGCTCGGCGGGGACTCTCTTCAATGAGCAGTTCTTC
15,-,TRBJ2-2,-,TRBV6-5,CASSAGRPNTGELFF,TGTGCCAGCAGTGCGGGGCGGCCGAACACCGGGGAGCTGTTTTTT
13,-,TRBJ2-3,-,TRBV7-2,CASSFAAGDTQYF,TGTGCCAGCAGCTTTGCGGCGGGCGATACGCAGTATTTT
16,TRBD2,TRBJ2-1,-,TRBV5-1,CASSLVAGGSYNEQFF,TGCGCCAGCAGCTTGGTGGCGGGGGGCTCCTACAATGAGCAGTTCTTC
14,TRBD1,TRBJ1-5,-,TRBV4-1,CASSPNRGNQPQHF,TGCGCCAGCAGCCCCAACAGGGGGAATCAGCCCCAGCATTTT
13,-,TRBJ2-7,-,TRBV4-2,CASSQGKGDEQYF,TGTGCCAGCAGCCAAGGGAAAGGGGACGAGCAGTACTTC
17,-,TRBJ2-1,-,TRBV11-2,CASSKIGGAGRDNEQFF,TGTGCCAGCAGCAAAATAGGCGGGGCAGGGCGGGACAATGAGCAGTTCTTC
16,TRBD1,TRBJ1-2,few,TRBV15,CATSNLYGTGGISYTF,TGTGCCACCAGCAACCTATACGGGACAGGGGGCATTAGCTACACCTTC
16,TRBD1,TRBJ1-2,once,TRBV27,CASSLSGTAINYGYTF,TGTGCCAGCAGTTTATCAGGGACAGCTATTAACTATGGCTACACCTTC
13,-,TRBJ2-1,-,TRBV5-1,CASSTMPGNEQFF,TGCGCCAGCAGCACCATGCCGGGCAATGAGCAGTTCTTC
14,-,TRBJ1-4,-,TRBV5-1,CASTSGHTNEKLFF,TGCGCCAGCACCTCAGGCCATACGAATGAAAAACTGTTTTTT
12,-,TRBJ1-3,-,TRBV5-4,CASSLPGNTIYF,TGTGCCAGCAGCCTTCCCGGAAACACCATATATTTT